Presented here are 17 T cell receptor beta chains from one specimen sequenced in a study of immune evolution from preneoplasia to lung adenocarcinoma. Clones were sequenced by immunoSEQ multiplex PCR, and TCRdb holds only the in-frame ones, with some missing. The repertoire holds about 3,700 clones, with roughly 82% as singletons. What was sequenced was FFPE invasive lung adenocarcinoma tissue. Receptors were obtained from a person aged 65-85 years with invasive lung adenocarcinoma.

V usage is TRBV11-3 and J usage is TRBJ1-3; D gene ambiguous. This CDR3 spans 15 amino acids. Germline V gene data show CDR1 as SGHNT and CDR2 as YENEEA. V lost 0 bases to trimming and J lost 2 bases, with 8 bases between them. The CDR3 region has the DNA TGTGCCAGCAGCTTAGATTTCAGCACTGGAAACACCATATATTTT. Amino acid sequence: CASSLDFSTGNTIYF. Complete variable domain (other parts from reference TRBV11-3 and TRBJ1-3): EAGVVQSPRYKIIEKKQPVAFWCNPISGHNTLYWYLQNLGQGPELLIRYENEEAVDDSQLPKDRFSAERLKGVDSTLKIQPAELGDSAVYLCASSLDFSTGNTIYFGEGSWLTVV.

Points on this clone: The sample contains more than one DNA sequence encoding this CDR3. This sequence joins TRBV9 and TRBJ1-3; D perhaps matches TRBD1 (5 bases). The CDR3 length is 16 residues. Deletions cut 0 bases from V and 0 bases from J, with 10 bases between. Germline CDR1 SGDLS, CDR2 YYNGEE. CDR3 sequence reads: CASSVAGATSGNTIYF. In DNA, the CDR3 is TGTGCCAGCAGCGTAGCCGGGGCAACCTCTGGAAACACCATATATTTT.

The chain couples TRBV5-1 to TRBJ2-7; TRBD1 agrees at 11 bases. This CDR3 has 15 amino acids. Germline V gene lookup returns CDR1 SGHRS and CDR2 YFSETQ. V gave up 2 bases and J gave up 7 bases; unmatched junction bases: 8. As DNA, the CDR3 is TGCGCCAGCAGCTTAGGACAGGGGGCATTGGGTGAGCAGTACTTC. As protein: CASSLGQGALGEQYF. The entire variable domain, with the rest obtained from reference TRBV5-1 and TRBJ2-7, is as follows: KAGVTQTPRYLIKTRGQQVTLSCSPISGHRSVSWYQQTPGQGLQFLFEYFSETQRNKGNFPGRFSGRQFSNSRSEMNVSTLELGDSALYLCASSLGQGALGEQYFGPGTRLTVT.

This rearrangement joins TRBV6-4 to TRBJ2-7; D is possibly TRBD2 (6 bases). With 5 bases removed from V and 1 base from J, the gap between germline ends came to 15 bases. Germline V lookup: CDR1 MRHNA, CDR2 SNTAGT. The CDR3 is 15 amino acids. The CDR3 bases are TGTGCCAGCAGTAACCCGGGACTGGATTCCTACGAGCAGTACTTC. Its protein product is CASSNPGLDSYEQYF.

This clone has a handful of counts. V usage is TRBV29-1 and J usage is TRBJ2-3; TRBD2 might be the D (6 bases). The CDR3 length is 13 residues. Per germline, CDR1 SQVTM and CDR2 ANQGSEA. Trimming shortened V by 4 bases and J by 2 bases, and 10 bases separated the two germline ends. CDR3 residues: CSVVGLFTDTQYF. For the CDR3, the DNA is TGCAGCGTTGTTGGACTATTCACAGATACGCAGTATTTT.

This chain connects TRBV6-7 to TRBJ2-1; 7 bases agree with TRBD1. TRBV6-7 belongs to the ORF category, with a function that is uncertain. CDR3 length: 18 residues. The junction had 16 bases not matched to a gene; V was cut back by 0 bases and J by 8 bases. The CDR3 DNA reads TGTGCCAGCAGTTACTCCAAAATTAGACAGGGCGTTCGGCATGAGCAGTTCTTC. Its translation: CASSYSKIRQGVRHEQFF.

The J gene is TRBJ2-7, the V gene TRBV7-2; TRBD2 aligns across 9 bases. CDR3 length: 17 amino acids. J lost 7 bases, V lost 5 bases, and 18 bases had no gene match. CDR1 is SGHTA and CDR2 is FQGNSA in the germline V gene. The CDR3 DNA follows: TGTGCCAGCAGCACAACGGGGGGGACTAGCTCAACGAGGGAGCAGTACTTC. Amino acid sequence: CASSTTGGTSSTREQYF.

This clone was observed a single time. This chain links TRBV18 with TRBJ1-1; a weak D match, TRBD1 (5 bases). Germline V gene lookup returns CDR1 KGHSH and CDR2 LQKENI. The V gene lost 1 base and the J gene lost 7 bases, with 34 bases spanning the gap. This CDR3 is 21 amino acids long. The CDR3 reads CASSPHTLALGFTRGADEAFF. DNA of the CDR3: TGTGCCAGCTCACCACATACTTTAGCCTTAGGATTCACAAGGGGCGCTGATGAAGCTTTCTTT.

The gene calls are TRBV5-1 and TRBJ2-2, with 9 bases fitting TRBD2. J lost 0 bases, V lost 0 bases, and 3 bases had no gene match. Germline V lookup: CDR1 SGHRS, CDR2 YFSETQ. The CDR3 length is 17 residues. CDR3 protein: CASSLEPSGANTGELFF. CDR3 sequence (DNA): TGCGCCAGCAGCTTGGAACCTAGCGGGGCGAACACCGGGGAGCTGTTTTTT. Supplemented by reference TRBV5-1 and TRBJ2-2, the full variable domain reads KAGVTQTPRYLIKTRGQQVTLSCSPISGHRSVSWYQQTPGQGLQFLFEYFSETQRNKGNFPGRFSGRQFSNSRSEMNVSTLELGDSALYLCASSLEPSGANTGELFFGEGSRLTVL.

This clone came up a few times. The chain carries TRBV27 and TRBJ2-3; D gene unclear. Deletions cut 6 bases from V and 9 bases from J, with 16 bases between. Germline CDR1 and CDR2: MNHEY and SMNVEV (reference sequence). This CDR3 comprises 13 residues. Here the CDR3 reads CASREIRQMTQYF. In nucleotides, the CDR3 is TGTGCCAGCAGAGAAATTCGACAAATGACGCAGTATTTT.

This clone was observed a single time. V usage is TRBV11-3 and J usage is TRBJ2-1; D is uncertain. Trimming took off 5 bases at V and 0 bases at J, with 11 bases between the two ends. The germline V gene encodes CDR1 SGHNT and CDR2 YENEEA. The CDR3 runs 15 residues. CDR3 in amino acids: CASSQQISSYNEQFF. For the CDR3, the DNA is TGTGCCAGCAGCCAACAGATTTCCTCCTACAATGAGCAGTTCTTC. Drawing the rest from reference TRBV11-3 and TRBJ2-1, the complete variable domain is EAGVVQSPRYKIIEKKQPVAFWCNPISGHNTLYWYLQNLGQGPELLIRYENEEAVDDSQLPKDRFSAERLKGVDSTLKIQPAELGDSAVYLCASSQQISSYNEQFFGPGTRLTVL.

The chain links TRBV12-5 to TRBJ2-1; TRBD1 matches at 7 bases. Germline V gene sequence: CDR1 LGHNT, CDR2 FRNRAP. Losses at the gene ends were 1 base for V and 4 bases for J; bases not matched to a gene: 4. The CDR3 extends over 15 amino acids. The CDR3 DNA reads as TGTGCTAGTGGTTTGGGGGACAGCGAATACAATGAGCAGTTCTTC. Its translation is CASGLGDSEYNEQFF.

The chain links TRBV5-6 to TRBJ2-7, with TRBD2 identical over 8 bases. The V gene end was trimmed by 3 bases and the J gene end by 3 bases; junction bases not matched to a gene: 8. Per the germline V gene, CDR1 is SGHDT and CDR2 is YYEEEE. This CDR3 is 15 amino acids long. The CDR3 region has the DNA TGTGCCAGCAGCTCCCTCGGGGGGGGGAGCTACGAGCAGTACTTC. Translated, it gives CASSSLGGGSYEQYF.

This clone was counted only a few times. The chain carries TRBV30 and TRBJ2-1, with TRBD2 identical over 9 bases. The CDR3 runs 12 residues. Germline V gene lookup returns CDR1 GTSNPN and CDR2 SVGIG (reference sequence). The ends lost 8 bases at V and 8 bases at J; junction bases unmatched: 7. The CDR3: CAGREGVYEQFF. CDR3 nucleotides: TGTGCCGGGCGGGAGGGTGTCTATGAGCAGTTCTTC.

V is TRBV5-1 and J is TRBJ2-2; 14 nucleotides match TRBD2. V was pared by 0 bases and J by 6 bases, with 1 base of the junction left unmatched. The CDR3 spans 16 residues. Germline CDR1 SGHRS, CDR2 YFSETQ. The CDR3 region has the DNA TGCGCCAGCAGCTTGGGACTAGCGGGAGGGCCCGGGGAGCTGTTTTTT. Translating gives CASSLGLAGGPGELFF.

The genes are TRBV6-5 and TRBJ1-5, with D maybe TRBD1 (6 bases). Germline V gene sequence: CDR1 MNHEY, CDR2 SVGAGI. The CDR3 extends over 14 amino acids. Trimming left V 8 bases short and J 5 bases short, with 16 bases between. In DNA form, the CDR3 reads TGTGCCAGCGCCTTGGGGGGCGTCCATCAGCCCCAGCATTTT. This sequence encodes CASALGGVHQPQHF.

A few counts support this clone. The chain carries TRBV4-2 and TRBJ2-5; the match to TRBD2 covers 9 bases. After removal of 0 bases from V and 8 bases from J, the junction contained 13 bases not matched to a gene. This CDR3 contains 17 residues. Per the germline V gene, CDR1 is LGHNA and CDR2 is YNFKEQ. The CDR3 loop is CASSQEVAGEGKFTQYF. The CDR3 DNA sequence: TGTGCCAGCAGCCAAGAGGTAGCGGGAGAGGGAAAGTTCACCCAGTACTTC.